A selection of T cell receptor beta chains follows, all from one sample in a study of cytomegalovirus exposure and HLA in healthy donors. The repertoire was sequenced with immunoSEQ multiplex PCR; TCRdb's copy has only in-frame clones and lacks some. The table lists under 200,000 clones, approximately 80% of them singletons. Input material: PBMCs. These receptors all stem from a woman between 35 and 50 years old in good health and CMV-seropositive. CDR3s include the opening cysteine and the closing phenylalanine or tryptophan. The D gene is left open where the match is weak. Where a row states a size, it is once, few, many or the class of an expanded clone; other rows omit it.

clone size	J gene	V gene	D gene	CDR3 protein	CDR3 DNA
-	TRBJ2-1	TRBV10-3	-	CAISAPDEQFF	TGTGCCATCAGTGCTCCCGATGAGCAGTTCTTC
many	TRBJ1-2	TRBV14	-	CASSQGLLGYGYTF	TGTGCCAGCAGCCAAGGATTGCTAGGCTATGGCTACACCTTC
-	TRBJ2-1	TRBV30	-	CAWSGGYNEQFF	TGTGCCTGGAGTGGCGGCTACAATGAGCAGTTCTTC
-	TRBJ2-3	TRBV5-1	TRBD2	CASSSSLLAGVGDTQYF	TGCGCCAGCAGCTCCTCCCTTTTAGCGGGAGTCGGGGATACGCAGTATTTT
-	TRBJ2-5	TRBV5-4	-	CASSQDSIARETQYF	TGTGCCAGCAGCCAGGACAGCATAGCCCGAGAGACCCAGTACTTC
-	TRBJ2-7	TRBV7-2	-	CASSKGQRPNEQYF	TGTGCCAGCAGTAAAGGACAGCGACCGAACGAGCAGTACTTC
-	TRBJ1-5	TRBV19	TRBD1	CASSGGTGSFSNQPQHF	TGTGCCAGTAGTGGCGGGACAGGTTCTTTTAGCAATCAGCCCCAGCATTTT
-	TRBJ2-3	TRBV12-1	-	CASSFGTSGSASTDTQYF	TGTGCCAGCAGCTTCGGGACTAGCGGGAGCGCTAGCACAGATACGCAGTATTTT
-	TRBJ1-1	TRBV7-9	TRBD1	CASSEQGFGTEAFF	TGTGCCAGCAGCGAACAGGGGTTCGGCACTGAAGCTTTCTTT
-	TRBJ1-1	TRBV9	-	CASSVGSNPEAFF	TGTGCCAGCAGCGTAGGGTCTAATCCTGAAGCTTTCTTT
-	TRBJ2-5	TRBV6-1	-	CASNRGQETQYF	TGTGCCAGCAATAGGGGCCAAGAGACCCAGTACTTC
once	TRBJ1-6	TRBV6-6	TRBD1	CASRSDRVDSPLHF	TGTGCCAGCAGATCTGACAGGGTCGACTCACCCCTCCACTTT
-	TRBJ2-2	TRBV7-2	-	CASRWPGPGELFF	TGTGCCAGCAGGTGGCCAGGGCCCGGGGAGCTGTTTTTT
few	TRBJ1-4	TRBV7-9	TRBD1	CASSVSGGGDEKLFF	TGTGCCAGCAGCGTTTCAGGGGGAGGAGATGAAAAACTGTTTTTT
few	TRBJ2-3	TRBV4-1	-	CASSQERADTQYF	TGCGCCAGCAGCCAAGAGAGAGCAGATACGCAGTATTTT
-	TRBJ1-2	TRBV30	-	CAWSSDSNGYTF	TGTGCCTGGAGTTCAGACAGTAATGGCTACACCTTC
-	TRBJ2-2	TRBV6-5	-	CASSYQNSGPGELFF	TGTGCCAGCAGTTACCAAAACAGCGGTCCCGGGGAGCTGTTTTTT
-	TRBJ2-2	TRBV11-2	-	CASTPSVHTGELFF	TGTGCCAGCACGCCTAGCGTTCACACCGGGGAGCTGTTTTTT
-	TRBJ1-2	TRBV27	-	CASSLSPGMSGYTF	TGTGCCAGCAGTTTATCCCCAGGGATGAGTGGCTACACCTTC
-	TRBJ2-1	TRBV18	TRBD2	CASSPGGPYNEQFF	TGTGCCAGCTCACCGGGAGGGCCCTACAATGAGCAGTTCTTC
-	TRBJ2-7	TRBV6-1	TRBD1	CASRDRVYEQYF	TGTGCCAGCAGAGACAGGGTGTACGAGCAGTACTTC
-	TRBJ2-1	TRBV2	TRBD2	CASRPLAGSDNEQFF	TGTGCCAGCAGACCTCTAGCGGGCTCGGACAATGAGCAGTTCTTC
once	TRBJ1-6	TRBV30	TRBD1	CAWSPDRGRPLHF	TGTGCCTGGAGTCCCGACAGGGGAAGGCCCCTCCACTTT
-	TRBJ2-4	TRBV18	TRBD2	CASSLLAGEAKNIQYF	TGTGCCAGCTCACTACTAGCGGGAGAAGCCAAAAACATTCAGTACTTC
-	TRBJ2-7	TRBV7-2	TRBD1	CASSWTGNEQYF	TGTGCCAGCAGCTGGACAGGGAACGAGCAGTACTTC
few	TRBJ1-1	TRBV4-3	TRBD1	CASSPTDRPTEAFF	TGCGCCAGCAGCCCGACGGACAGGCCCACTGAAGCTTTCTTT
-	TRBJ1-1	TRBV30	TRBD1	CAWRAGGTEAFF	TGTGCCTGGAGAGCAGGGGGCACTGAAGCTTTCTTT